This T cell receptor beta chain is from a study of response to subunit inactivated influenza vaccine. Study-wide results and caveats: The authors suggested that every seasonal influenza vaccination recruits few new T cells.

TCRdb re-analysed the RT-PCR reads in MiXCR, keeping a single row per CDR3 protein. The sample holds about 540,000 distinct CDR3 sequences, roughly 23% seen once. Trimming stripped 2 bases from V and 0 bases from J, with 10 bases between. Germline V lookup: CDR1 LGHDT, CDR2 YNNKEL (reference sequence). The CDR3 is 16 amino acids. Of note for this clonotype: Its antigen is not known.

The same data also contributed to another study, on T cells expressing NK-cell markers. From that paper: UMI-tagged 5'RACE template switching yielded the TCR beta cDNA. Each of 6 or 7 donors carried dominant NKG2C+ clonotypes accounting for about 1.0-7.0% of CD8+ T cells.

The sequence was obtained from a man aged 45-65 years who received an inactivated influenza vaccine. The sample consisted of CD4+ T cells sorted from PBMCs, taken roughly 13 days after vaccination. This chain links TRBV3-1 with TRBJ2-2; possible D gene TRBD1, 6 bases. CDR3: CASSQIRGPNTGELFF. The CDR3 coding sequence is TGTGCCAGCAGCCAAATCAGGGGCCCGAACACCGGGGAGCTGTTTTTT.